These 11 T cell receptor beta chains share one sample of origin, sequenced in a study of T cell clonotyping in hematopoietic cell transplantation. Time point given: recipient sample about 28 days before transplant, after cytoreduction. Profiled with immunoSEQ multiplex PCR; TCRdb holds only in-frame clones, not every one. The table has about 76,000 clones, about 96% seen once. The sequencing used peripheral blood mononuclear cells, collected before stem cell transplant. The receptors were sampled from a woman aged 45-60 years with acute myeloid leukemia. Some clones in this sample may be carry-over from other donors' samples.

The chain uses TRBV7-8 and TRBJ1-5; D is uncertain. CDR3 length: 16 residues. The ends were cut back, 7 bases at V and 2 bases at J, with 18 bases in the middle. The V gene's germline CDR1 is SGHVS and CDR2 FQNEAQ. The CDR3 nucleotides are TGTGCCAGCACGCTCTCGACCCCGTTGGGCAATCAGCCCCAGCATTTT. Translated, it gives CASTLSTPLGNQPQHF.

The gene calls are TRBV6-1 and TRBJ1-1; D is undetermined. The V end was cut by 4 bases, the J end by 0 bases, with 15 bases between. The V gene's germline CDR1 is MNHNS and CDR2 SASEGT. The CDR3 consists of 16 residues. The CDR3 nucleotides are TGTGCCAGCAGTGGAACCCCGGGTCTGCTGAACACTGAAGCTTTCTTT. This translates into CASSGTPGLLNTEAFF.

This chain connects TRBV5-6 to TRBJ1-6, with D hard to call. Germline-derived CDR1 and CDR2 are SGHDT and YYEEEE. The CDR3 is made up of 12 amino acids. With 0 bases removed from V and 12 bases from J, the gap between germline ends came to 7 bases. CDR3 in amino acids: CASSLALRPLHF. CDR3 nucleotide sequence: TGTGCCAGCAGCTTGGCCTTGCGACCCCTCCACTTT.

The V and J genes are TRBV19 and TRBJ1-2; no definite D call. Germline lookup yields CDR1 LNHDA and CDR2 SQIVND (reference sequence). Trimming took off 9 bases at V and 3 bases at J, with 11 bases between the two ends. The CDR3 runs to 12 residues. CDR3 residues: CASTDSDYGYTF. The DNA of the CDR3 is TGTGCCAGCACAGACTCCGACTATGGCTACACCTTC.

This chain connects TRBV25-1 to TRBJ1-4, with D unresolved. The CDR3 is 12 residues long. The ends were cut back, 0 bases at V and 8 bases at J, with 4 bases in the middle. Germline CDR1 reads MGHDK; CDR2 reads SYGVNS. This chain's CDR3 is CASSEYEEKLFF. In nucleotides, the CDR3 is TGTGCCAGCAGTGAATATGAGGAAAAACTGTTTTTT. The full variable domain, completed using reference TRBV25-1 and TRBJ1-4, is EADIYQTPRYLVIGTGKKITLECSQTMGHDKMYWYQQDPGMELHLIHYSYGVNSTEKGDLSSESTVSRIRTEHFPLTLESARPSHTSQYLCASSEYEEKLFFGSGTQLSVL.

The chain combines TRBV2 with TRBJ1-2; 7 bases line up with TRBD1. The ends lost 2 bases at V and 8 bases at J; junction bases unmatched: 2. Per germline, CDR1 SNHLY and CDR2 FYNNEI. The CDR3 runs 12 residues. Written as DNA, the CDR3 is TGTGCCAGCAGTGAACAGGGGGACGGCTACACCTTC. Amino acid sequence: CASSEQGDGYTF.

The chain carries TRBV5-1 and TRBJ1-2, with 7 nucleotides matching TRBD1. V was clipped by 0 bases and J by 8 bases; unmatched bases: 16. The CDR3 covers 17 residues. From germline, CDR1 is SGHRS and CDR2 YFSETQ. The CDR3 bases are TGCGCCAGCAGCTTGGCCACCCGACAGGGCCCTAGGGAGGGCTACACCTTC. Amino acids: CASSLATRQGPREGYTF. Full variable domain (rest looked up from reference TRBV5-1 and TRBJ1-2): KAGVTQTPRYLIKTRGQQVTLSCSPISGHRSVSWYQQTPGQGLQFLFEYFSETQRNKGNFPGRFSGRQFSNSRSEMNVSTLELGDSALYLCASSLATRQGPREGYTFGSGTRLTVV.

The V call is TRBV30, the J call TRBJ2-2, with D perhaps being TRBD1 or TRBD2 (5 bases each). CDR3 size: 12 residues. Germline loops: CDR1 GTSNPN, CDR2 SVGIG (reference sequence). V gave up 4 bases and J gave up 4 bases, with 7 bases separating them. CDR3 in amino acids: CAWNGGTGELFF. Written as DNA, the CDR3 is TGTGCCTGGAATGGGGGCACCGGGGAGCTGTTTTTT.

The chain combines TRBV28 with TRBJ2-3; D remains unclear. Trimming removed 2 bases at V and 4 bases at J, with 7 bases between. Germline CDR1 is MDHEN and CDR2 is SYDVKM. The CDR3 has 13 amino acids. CDR3 DNA sequence: TGTGCCAGCAGTTTACGCCTAGCAGATACGCAGTATTTT. Translation: CASSLRLADTQYF.

This clone appeared a single time. The rearrangement joins TRBV6-1 to TRBJ2-1; tentatively, D is TRBD1 or TRBD2 (5 bases each). Germline-derived CDR1 and CDR2 are MNHNS and SASEGT. The CDR3 consists of 14 residues. The V end lost 6 bases, the J end lost 7 bases, and 16 bases lay between the germline ends. The CDR3 protein is CASRRGEGMNEQFF. The CDR3 region has the DNA TGTGCCAGCAGACGCGGCGAGGGGATGAATGAGCAGTTCTTC.

The chain recombines TRBV28 with TRBJ1-1; the D is unclear. The V and J ends lost 5 bases and 6 bases respectively, with 7 bases between them. Germline values: CDR1 MDHEN, CDR2 SYDVKM. This CDR3 contains 11 residues. CDR3 protein: CASSRVPEAFF. CDR3 DNA: TGTGCCAGCAGTCGAGTTCCTGAAGCTTTCTTT.